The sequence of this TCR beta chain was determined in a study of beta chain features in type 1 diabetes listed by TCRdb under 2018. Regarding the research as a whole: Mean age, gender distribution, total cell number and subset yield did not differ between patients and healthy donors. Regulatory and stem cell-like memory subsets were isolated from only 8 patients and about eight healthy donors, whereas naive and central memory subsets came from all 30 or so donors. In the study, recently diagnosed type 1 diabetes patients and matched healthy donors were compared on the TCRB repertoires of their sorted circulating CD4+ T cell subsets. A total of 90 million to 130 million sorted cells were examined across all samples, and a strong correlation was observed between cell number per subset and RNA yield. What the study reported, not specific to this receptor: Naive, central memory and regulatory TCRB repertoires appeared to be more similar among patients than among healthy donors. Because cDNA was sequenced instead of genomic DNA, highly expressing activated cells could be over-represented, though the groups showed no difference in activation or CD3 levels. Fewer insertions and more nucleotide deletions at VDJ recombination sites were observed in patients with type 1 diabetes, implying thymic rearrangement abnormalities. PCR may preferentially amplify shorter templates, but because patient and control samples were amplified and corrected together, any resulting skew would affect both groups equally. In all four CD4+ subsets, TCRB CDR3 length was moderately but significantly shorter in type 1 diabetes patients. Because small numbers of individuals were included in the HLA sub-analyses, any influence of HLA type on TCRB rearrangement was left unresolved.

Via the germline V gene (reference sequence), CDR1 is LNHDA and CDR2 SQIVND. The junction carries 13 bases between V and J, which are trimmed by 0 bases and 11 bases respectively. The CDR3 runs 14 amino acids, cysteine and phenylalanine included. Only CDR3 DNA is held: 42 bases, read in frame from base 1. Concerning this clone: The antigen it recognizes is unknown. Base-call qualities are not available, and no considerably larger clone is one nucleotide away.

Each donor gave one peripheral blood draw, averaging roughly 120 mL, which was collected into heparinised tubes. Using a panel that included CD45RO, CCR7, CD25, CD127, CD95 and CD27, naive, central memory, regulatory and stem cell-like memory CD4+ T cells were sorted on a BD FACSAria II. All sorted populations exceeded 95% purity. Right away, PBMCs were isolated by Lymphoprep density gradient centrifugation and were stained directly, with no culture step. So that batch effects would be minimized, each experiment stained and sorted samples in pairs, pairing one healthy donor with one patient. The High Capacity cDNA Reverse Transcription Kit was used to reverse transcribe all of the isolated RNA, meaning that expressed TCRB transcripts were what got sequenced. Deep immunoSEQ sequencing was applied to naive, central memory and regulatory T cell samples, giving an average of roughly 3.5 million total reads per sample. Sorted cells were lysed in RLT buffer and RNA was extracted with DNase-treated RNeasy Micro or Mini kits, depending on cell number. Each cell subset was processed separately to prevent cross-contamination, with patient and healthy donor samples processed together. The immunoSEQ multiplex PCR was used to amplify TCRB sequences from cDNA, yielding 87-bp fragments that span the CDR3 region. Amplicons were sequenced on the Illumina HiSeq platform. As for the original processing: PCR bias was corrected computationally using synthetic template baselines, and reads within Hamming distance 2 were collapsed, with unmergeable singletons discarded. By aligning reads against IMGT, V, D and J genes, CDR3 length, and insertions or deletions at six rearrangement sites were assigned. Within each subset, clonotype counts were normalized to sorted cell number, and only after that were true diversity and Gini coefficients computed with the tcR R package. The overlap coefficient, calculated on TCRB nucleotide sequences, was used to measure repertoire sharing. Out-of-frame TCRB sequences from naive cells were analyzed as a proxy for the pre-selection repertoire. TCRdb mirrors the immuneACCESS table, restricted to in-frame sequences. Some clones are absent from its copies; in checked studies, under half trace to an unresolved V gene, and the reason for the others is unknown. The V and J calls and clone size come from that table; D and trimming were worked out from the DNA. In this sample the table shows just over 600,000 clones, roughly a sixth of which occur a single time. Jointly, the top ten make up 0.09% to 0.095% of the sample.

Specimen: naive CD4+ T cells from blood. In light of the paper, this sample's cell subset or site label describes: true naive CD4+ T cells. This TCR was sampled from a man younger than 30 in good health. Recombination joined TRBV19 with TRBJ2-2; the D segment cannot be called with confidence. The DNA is TGTGCCAGTAGTATAGAGACCGGCCGCGGAGAGCTGTTTTTT. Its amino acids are CASSIETGRGELFF.